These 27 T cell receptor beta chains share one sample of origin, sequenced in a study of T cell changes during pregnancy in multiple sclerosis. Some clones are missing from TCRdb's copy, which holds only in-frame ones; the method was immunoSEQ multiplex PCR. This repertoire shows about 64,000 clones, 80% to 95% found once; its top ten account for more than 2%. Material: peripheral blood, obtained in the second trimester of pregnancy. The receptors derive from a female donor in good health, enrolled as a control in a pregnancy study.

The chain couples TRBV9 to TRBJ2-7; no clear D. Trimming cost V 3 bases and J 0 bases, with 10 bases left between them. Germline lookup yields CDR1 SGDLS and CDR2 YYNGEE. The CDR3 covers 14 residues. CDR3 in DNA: TGTGCCAGCAGCGATGGCATATTCTCCTACGAGCAGTACTTC. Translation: CASSDGIFSYEQYF.

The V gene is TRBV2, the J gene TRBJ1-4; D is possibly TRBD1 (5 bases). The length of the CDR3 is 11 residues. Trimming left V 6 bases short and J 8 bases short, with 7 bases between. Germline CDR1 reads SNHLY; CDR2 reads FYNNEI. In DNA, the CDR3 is TGTGCCAGCAGAGACAGCGAAAAACTGTTTTTT. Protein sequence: CASRDSEKLFF.

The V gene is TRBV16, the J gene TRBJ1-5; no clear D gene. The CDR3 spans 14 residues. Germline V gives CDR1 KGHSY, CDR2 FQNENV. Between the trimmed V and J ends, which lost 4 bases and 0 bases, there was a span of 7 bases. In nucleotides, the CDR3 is TGTGCCAGCAGCCCGGGATATAGCAATCAGCCCCAGCATTTT. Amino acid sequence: CASSPGYSNQPQHF.

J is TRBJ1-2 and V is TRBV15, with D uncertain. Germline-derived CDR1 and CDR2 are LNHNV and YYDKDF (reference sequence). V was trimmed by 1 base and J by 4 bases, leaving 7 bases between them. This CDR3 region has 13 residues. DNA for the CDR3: TGTGCCACCAGCAGAGGTGACACCTATGGCTACACCTTC. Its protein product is CATSRGDTYGYTF.

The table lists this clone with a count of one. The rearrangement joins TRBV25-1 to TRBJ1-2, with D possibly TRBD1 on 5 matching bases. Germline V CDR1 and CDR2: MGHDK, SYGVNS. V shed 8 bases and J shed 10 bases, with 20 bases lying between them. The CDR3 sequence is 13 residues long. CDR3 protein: CASSMGGPIDYTF. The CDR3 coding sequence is TGTGCCAGCTCTATGGGGGGACCTATCGACTACACCTTC.

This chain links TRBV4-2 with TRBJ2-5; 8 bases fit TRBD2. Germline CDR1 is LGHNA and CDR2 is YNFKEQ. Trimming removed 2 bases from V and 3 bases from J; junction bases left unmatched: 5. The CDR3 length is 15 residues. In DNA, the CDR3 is TGTGCCAGCAGCCAACACCTTAGCGGGAAAGAGACCCAGTACTTC. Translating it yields CASSQHLSGKETQYF.

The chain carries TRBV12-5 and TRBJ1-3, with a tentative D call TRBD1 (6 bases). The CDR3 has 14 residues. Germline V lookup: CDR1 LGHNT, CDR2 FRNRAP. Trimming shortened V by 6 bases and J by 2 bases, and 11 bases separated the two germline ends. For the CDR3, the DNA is TGTGCTAGTGGAGCCCGGACAGCTGGAAACACCATATATTTT. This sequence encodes CASGARTAGNTIYF.

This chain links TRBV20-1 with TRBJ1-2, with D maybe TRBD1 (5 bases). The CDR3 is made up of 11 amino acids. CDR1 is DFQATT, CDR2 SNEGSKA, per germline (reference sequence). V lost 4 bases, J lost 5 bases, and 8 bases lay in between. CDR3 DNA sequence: TGCAGTGCTACCGACAGTTATGGCTACACCTTC. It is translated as CSATDSYGYTF.

The CDR3 sequence: CASSLSAALGELFF. CDR3 nucleotide sequence: TGTGCCAGCAGTTTATCGGCCGCCCTCGGGGAGCTGTTTTTT. The rearrangement uses TRBV27 and TRBJ2-2; D call uncertain. Germline V CDR1 and CDR2: MNHEY, SMNVEV (reference sequence). The CDR3 has 14 amino acids. The V end lost 0 bases, the J end lost 7 bases, and 9 bases lay between the germline ends.

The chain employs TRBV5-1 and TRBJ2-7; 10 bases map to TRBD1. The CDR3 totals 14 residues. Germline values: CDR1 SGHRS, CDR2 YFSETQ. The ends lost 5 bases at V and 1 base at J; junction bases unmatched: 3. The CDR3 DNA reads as TGCGCCAGCAGACCGGGACAGGGGTCCTACGAGCAGTACTTC. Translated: CASRPGQGSYEQYF.

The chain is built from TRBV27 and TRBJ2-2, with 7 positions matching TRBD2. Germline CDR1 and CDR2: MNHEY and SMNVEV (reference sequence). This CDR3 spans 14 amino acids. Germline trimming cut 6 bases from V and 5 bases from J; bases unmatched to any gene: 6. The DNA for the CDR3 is TGTGCCAGCAGCTGGGCGGGAGCAACCGGGGAGCTGTTTTTT. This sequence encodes CASSWAGATGELFF.

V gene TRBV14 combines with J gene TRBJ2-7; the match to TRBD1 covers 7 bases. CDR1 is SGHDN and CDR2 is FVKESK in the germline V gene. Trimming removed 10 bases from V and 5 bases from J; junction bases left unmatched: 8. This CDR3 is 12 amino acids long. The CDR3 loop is CANLKQGNEQYF. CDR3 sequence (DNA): TGTGCCAACTTAAAACAGGGGAACGAGCAGTACTTC.

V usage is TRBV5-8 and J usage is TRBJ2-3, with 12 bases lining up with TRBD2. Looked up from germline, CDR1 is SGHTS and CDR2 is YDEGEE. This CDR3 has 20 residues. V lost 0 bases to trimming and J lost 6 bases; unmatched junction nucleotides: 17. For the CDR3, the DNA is TGTGCCAGCAGCTTGGGATACTTGACTAGCGGGAGTTTTATTATGGATACGCAGTATTTT. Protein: CASSLGYLTSGSFIMDTQYF.

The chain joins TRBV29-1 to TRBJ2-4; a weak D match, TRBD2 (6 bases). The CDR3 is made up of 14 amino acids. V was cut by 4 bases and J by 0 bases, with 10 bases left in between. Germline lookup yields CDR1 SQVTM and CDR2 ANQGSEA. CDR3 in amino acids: CSVVGGLAKNIQYF. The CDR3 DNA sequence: TGCAGCGTTGTGGGGGGTCTAGCCAAAAACATTCAGTACTTC.

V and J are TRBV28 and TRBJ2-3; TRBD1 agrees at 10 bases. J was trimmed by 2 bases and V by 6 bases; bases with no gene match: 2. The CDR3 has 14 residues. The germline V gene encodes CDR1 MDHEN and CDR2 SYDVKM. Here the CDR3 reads CASRGQGSTDTQYF. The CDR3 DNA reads TGTGCCAGCAGGGGACAGGGGTCCACAGATACGCAGTATTTT.

The CDR3 coding sequence is TGCACCAGCAGCCAAGAGGATAGCGGGGGGGCCACAGATACGCAGTATTTT. Its translation: CTSSQEDSGGATDTQYF. The V call is TRBV1, the J call TRBJ2-3; TRBD2, the table's D call, was not compared with the DNA. TRBV1 is listed as a pseudogene. The CDR3 has 17 amino acids.

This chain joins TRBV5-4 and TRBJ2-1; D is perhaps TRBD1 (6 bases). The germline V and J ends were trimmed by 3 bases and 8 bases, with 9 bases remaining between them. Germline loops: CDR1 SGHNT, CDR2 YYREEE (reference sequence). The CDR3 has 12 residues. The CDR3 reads CASSSRGYEQFF. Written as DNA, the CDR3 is TGTGCCAGCAGCTCCAGGGGCTATGAGCAGTTCTTC.

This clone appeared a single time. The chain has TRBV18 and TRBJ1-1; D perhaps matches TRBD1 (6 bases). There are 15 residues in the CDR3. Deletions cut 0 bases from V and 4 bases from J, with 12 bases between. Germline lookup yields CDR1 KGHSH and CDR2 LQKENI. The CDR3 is CASSPPRTAVTEAFF. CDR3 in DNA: TGTGCCAGCTCACCACCTCGGACAGCAGTCACTGAAGCTTTCTTT.

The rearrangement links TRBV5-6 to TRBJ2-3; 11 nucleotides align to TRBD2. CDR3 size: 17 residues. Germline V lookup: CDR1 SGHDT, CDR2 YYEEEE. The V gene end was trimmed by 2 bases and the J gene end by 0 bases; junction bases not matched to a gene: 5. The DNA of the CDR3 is TGTGCCAGCAGCTTTAGCGGGAGGGTCCTTAGCACAGATACGCAGTATTTT. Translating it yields CASSFSGRVLSTDTQYF.

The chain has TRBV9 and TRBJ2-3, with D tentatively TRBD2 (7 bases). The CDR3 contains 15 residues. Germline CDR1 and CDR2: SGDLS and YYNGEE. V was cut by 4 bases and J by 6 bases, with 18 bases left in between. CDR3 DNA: TGTGCCAGCAGCCTATGGGGGGGGGCCTCGGATACGCAGTATTTT. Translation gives CASSLWGGASDTQYF.

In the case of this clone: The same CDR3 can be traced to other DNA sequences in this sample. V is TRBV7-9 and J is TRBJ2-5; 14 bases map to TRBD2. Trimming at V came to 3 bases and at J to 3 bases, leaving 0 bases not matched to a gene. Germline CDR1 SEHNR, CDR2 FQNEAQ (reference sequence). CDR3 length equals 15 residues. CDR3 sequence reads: CASSLGLAGEETQYF. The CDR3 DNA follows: TGTGCCAGCAGCTTGGGACTAGCGGGGGAAGAGACCCAGTACTTC.

CDR3 sequence reads: CASSLVAGGEKLFF. Written as DNA, the CDR3 is TGTGCCAGCAGCTTAGTGGCAGGTGGTGAAAAACTGTTTTTT. The chain couples TRBV7-2 to TRBJ1-4, with D hard to call. The CDR3 runs 14 residues. Trimming shortened V by 1 base and J by 7 bases, and 10 bases separated the two germline ends. Germline-derived CDR1 and CDR2 are SGHTA and FQGNSA.

The CDR3 nucleotides are TGTGCCAGCAGCCTCCCGGGACTAGCGACAGATACGCAGTATTTT. Translation gives CASSLPGLATDTQYF. The V gene is TRBV5-6, the J gene TRBJ2-3; 10 nucleotides match TRBD2. V was pared by 4 bases and J by 3 bases, with 5 bases of the junction left unmatched. The CDR3 totals 15 residues. Per germline, CDR1 SGHDT and CDR2 YYEEEE.

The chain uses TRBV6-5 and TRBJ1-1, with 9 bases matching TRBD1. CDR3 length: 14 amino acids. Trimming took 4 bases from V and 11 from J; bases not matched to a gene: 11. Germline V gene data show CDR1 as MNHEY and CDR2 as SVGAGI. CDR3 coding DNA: TGTGCCAGCAGTTCCTATCGGACAGGGGAAGAGGCTTTCTTT. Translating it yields CASSSYRTGEEAFF.

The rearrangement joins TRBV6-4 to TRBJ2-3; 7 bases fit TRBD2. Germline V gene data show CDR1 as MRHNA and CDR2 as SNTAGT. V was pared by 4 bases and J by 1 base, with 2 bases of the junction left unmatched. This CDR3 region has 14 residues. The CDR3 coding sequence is TGTGCCAGCAGTGGCAGCGGGGGCACAGATACGCAGTATTTT. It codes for CASSGSGGTDTQYF.

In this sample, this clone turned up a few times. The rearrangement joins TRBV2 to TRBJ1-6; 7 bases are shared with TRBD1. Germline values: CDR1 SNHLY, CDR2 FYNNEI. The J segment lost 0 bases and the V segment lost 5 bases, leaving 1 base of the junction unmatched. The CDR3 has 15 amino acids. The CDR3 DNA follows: TGTGCCAGCAGTCGGGACAGCTCCTATAATTCACCCCTCCACTTT. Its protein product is CASSRDSSYNSPLHF.

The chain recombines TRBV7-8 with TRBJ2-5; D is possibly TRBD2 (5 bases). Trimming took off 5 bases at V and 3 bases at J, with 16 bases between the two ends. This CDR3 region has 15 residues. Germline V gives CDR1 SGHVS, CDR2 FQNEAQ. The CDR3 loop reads CASSPGRDSKETQYF. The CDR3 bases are TGTGCCAGCAGCCCTGGCCGGGATTCAAAAGAGACCCAGTACTTC.